This entry describes one TCR beta chain. Its antigen is unknown. This specimen comes from a study of regulatory T cells in long-lasting Graves disease. Regarding the study as a whole: Persistent disease exhibited a predilection for TRBV28, TRBJ1-2 and TRBJ2-5.

Arm-PCR of CDR3 regions and iRepertoire HTBI primers were used to build TCR beta libraries. TCRdb processed the multiplex PCR reads anew with MiXCR; each CDR3 protein has one entry. Of about 240,000 distinct CDR3 sequences in the sample, 20% to 25% were seen once. The time point: newly diagnosed GD, antithyroid drugs for less than 3 months. Construction of the TCR library relied on RNA isolated from PBMCs. Looked up from germline, CDR1 is LNHDA and CDR2 is SQIVND (reference sequence). Between the trimmed V and J ends, which lost 7 bases and 2 bases, there was a span of 27 bases. The CDR3 length is 18 residues.

V and J are TRBV19 and TRBJ2-7, with D perhaps being TRBD1 or TRBD2 (5 bases each). Sequencing used peripheral blood mononuclear cells (PBMCs), obtained at new diagnosis, from a patient treated with antithyroid drugs. This receptor was obtained from a female donor with Graves disease. The CDR3 sequence is CASIGDPQRTPRTYEQYF. CDR3 DNA: TGTGCCAGTATTGGAGACCCCCAGCGGACACCCCGAACCTACGAGCAGTACTTC.